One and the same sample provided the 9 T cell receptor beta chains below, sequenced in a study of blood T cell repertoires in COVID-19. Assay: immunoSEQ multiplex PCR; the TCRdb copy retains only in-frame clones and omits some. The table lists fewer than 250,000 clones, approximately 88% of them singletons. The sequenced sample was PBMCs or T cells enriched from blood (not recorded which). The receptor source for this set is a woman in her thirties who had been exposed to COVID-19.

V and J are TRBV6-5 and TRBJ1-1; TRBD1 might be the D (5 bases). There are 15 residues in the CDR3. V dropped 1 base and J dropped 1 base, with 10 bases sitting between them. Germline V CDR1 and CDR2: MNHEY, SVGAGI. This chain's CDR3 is CASSYLDTKNTEAFF. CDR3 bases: TGTGCCAGCAGTTACTTGGACACCAAGAACACTGAAGCTTTCTTT.

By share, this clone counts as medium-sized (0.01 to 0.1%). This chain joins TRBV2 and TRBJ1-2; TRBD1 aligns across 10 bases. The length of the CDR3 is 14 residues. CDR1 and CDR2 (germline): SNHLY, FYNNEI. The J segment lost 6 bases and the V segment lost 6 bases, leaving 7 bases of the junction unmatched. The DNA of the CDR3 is TGTGCCAGCAGACCGACAGGGGGCGCTAATGGCTACACCTTC. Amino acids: CASRPTGGANGYTF.

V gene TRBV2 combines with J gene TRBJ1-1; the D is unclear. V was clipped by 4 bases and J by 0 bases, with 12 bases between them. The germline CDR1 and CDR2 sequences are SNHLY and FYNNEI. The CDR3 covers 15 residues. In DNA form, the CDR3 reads TGTGCCAGCAGTGCCCCCAGAGGGTTGAACACTGAAGCTTTCTTT. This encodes CASSAPRGLNTEAFF.

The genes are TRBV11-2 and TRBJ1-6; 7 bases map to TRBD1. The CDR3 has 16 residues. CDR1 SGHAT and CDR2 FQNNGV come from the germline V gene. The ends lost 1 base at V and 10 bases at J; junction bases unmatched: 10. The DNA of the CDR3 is TGTGCCAGCAGCTTAGCCCGCCAGGGGGACAGATCACCCCTCCACTTT. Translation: CASSLARQGDRSPLHF. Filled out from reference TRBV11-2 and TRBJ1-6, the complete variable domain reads EAGVAQSPRYKIIEKRQSVAFWCNPISGHATLYWYQQILGQGPKLLIQFQNNGVVDDSQLPKDRFSAERLKGVDSTLKIQPAKLEDSAVYLCASSLARQGDRSPLHFGNGTRLTVT.

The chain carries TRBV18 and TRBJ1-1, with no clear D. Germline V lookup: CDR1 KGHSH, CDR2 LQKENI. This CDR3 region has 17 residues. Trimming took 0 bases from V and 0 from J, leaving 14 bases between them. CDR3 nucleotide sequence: TGTGCCAGCTCACCACCGAGGAAGGTTCTCTTGAACACTGAAGCTTTCTTT. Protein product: CASSPPRKVLLNTEAFF. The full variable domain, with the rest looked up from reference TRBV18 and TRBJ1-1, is NAGVMQNPRHLVRRRGQEARLRCSPMKGHSHVYWYRQLPEEGLKFMVYLQKENIIDESGMPKERFSAEFPKEGPSILRIQQVVRGDSAAYFCASSPPRKVLLNTEAFFGQGTRLTVV.

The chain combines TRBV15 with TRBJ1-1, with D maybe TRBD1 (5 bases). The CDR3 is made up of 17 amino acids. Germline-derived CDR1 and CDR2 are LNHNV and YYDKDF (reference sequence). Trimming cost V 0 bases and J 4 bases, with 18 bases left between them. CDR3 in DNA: TGTGCCACCAGCAGAGAGGATCAGGGTGGATTAGGCACTGAAGCTTTCTTT. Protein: CATSREDQGGLGTEAFF. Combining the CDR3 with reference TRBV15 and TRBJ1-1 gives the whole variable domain DAMVIQNPRYQVTQFGKPVTLSCSQTLNHNVMYWYQQKSSQAPKLLFHYYDKDFNNEADTPDNFQSRRPNTSFCFLDIRSPGLGDTAMYLCATSREDQGGLGTEAFFGQGTRLTVV.

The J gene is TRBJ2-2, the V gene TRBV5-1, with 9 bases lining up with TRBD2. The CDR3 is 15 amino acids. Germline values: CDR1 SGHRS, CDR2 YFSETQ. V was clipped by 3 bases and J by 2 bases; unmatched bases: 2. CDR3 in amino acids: CASSSTSGNTGELFF. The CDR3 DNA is TGCGCCAGCAGCTCGACTAGCGGCAACACCGGGGAGCTGTTTTTT.

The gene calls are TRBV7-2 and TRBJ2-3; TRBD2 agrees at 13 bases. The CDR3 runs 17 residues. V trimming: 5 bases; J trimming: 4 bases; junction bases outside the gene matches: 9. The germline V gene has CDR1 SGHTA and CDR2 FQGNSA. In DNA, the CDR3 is TGTGCCAGCAGCACCCGGACTAGCGGGAGATGGGCAGATACGCAGTATTTT. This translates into CASSTRTSGRWADTQYF.

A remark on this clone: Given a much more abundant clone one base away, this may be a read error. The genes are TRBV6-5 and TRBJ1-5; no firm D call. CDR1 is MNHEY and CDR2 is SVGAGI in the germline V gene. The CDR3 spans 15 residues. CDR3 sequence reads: CASNYSSVTGQPQHF. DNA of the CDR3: TGTGCCAGCAATTACTCGTCAGTTACGGGTCAGCCCCAGCATTTT.